These 31 T cell receptor beta chains were all obtained from the same sample, sequenced in a study of chemoradiotherapy in HPV16-positive cancers. The method was immunoSEQ multiplex PCR; TCRdb's version includes in-frame clones alone and lacks a portion of them. The sample contains roughly 19,000 clones, around 86% of which appear only once. Sample: blood, taken from a patient who underwent chemoradiotherapy. Every receptor here comes from a human donor with HPV-associated anogenital cancer.

The chain uses TRBV10-3 and TRBJ2-7; TRBD2 agrees at 8 bases. This CDR3 contains 15 residues. The germline CDR1 and CDR2 sequences are ENHRY and SYGVKD. V lost 0 bases to trimming and J lost 5 bases; unmatched junction nucleotides: 6. The DNA of the CDR3 is TGTGCCATCAGTGAGTCGGGGACTAGAGTCCACGAGCAGTACTTC. This translates into CAISESGTRVHEQYF.

The gene calls are TRBV5-1 and TRBJ2-3, with 8 bases aligning to TRBD1. Germline V gene data show CDR1 as SGHRS and CDR2 as YFSETQ. V was pared by 6 bases and J by 4 bases, with 10 bases of the junction left unmatched. The CDR3 covers 15 residues. Here the CDR3 DNA reads TGCGCCAGCACCGCTTTTCGGACAGGGCCAGATACGCAGTATTTT. This encodes CASTAFRTGPDTQYF.

The CDR3 nucleotides read TGCGCCAGCAGCTTGGAGGCTAGCGGGACGGGTACGCAGTATTTT. Its protein product is CASSLEASGTGTQYF. This sequence joins TRBV5-1 and TRBJ2-3; 9 positions match TRBD2. The CDR3 consists of 15 residues. Germline loops: CDR1 SGHRS, CDR2 YFSETQ. V gave up 0 bases and J gave up 8 bases; unmatched junction bases: 7.

The chain is built from TRBV20-1 and TRBJ2-3; D remains unclear. This CDR3 contains 11 residues. V lost 6 bases, J lost 6 bases, and 10 bases lay in between. CDR1 is DFQATT and CDR2 is SNEGSKA in the germline V gene (reference sequence). CDR3 residues: CSAPPVDTQYF. The CDR3 DNA reads as TGCAGTGCCCCCCCGGTGGATACGCAGTATTTT.

The chain couples TRBV30 to TRBJ2-7; D not resolved. In germline, CDR1 is GTSNPN, CDR2 SVGIG (reference sequence). The ends were cut back, 2 bases at V and 6 bases at J, with 11 bases in the middle. The CDR3 has 12 amino acids. The CDR3 loop is CAWSTSGLEQYF. CDR3 DNA sequence: TGTGCCTGGAGTACCTCTGGTCTCGAGCAGTACTTC.

As DNA, the CDR3 is TGTGCCAGCAGCCCGGGGGCAGGGTTGGGTAACTATGGCTACACCTTC. Its protein is CASSPGAGLGNYGYTF. The V call is TRBV7-8, the J call TRBJ1-2; D may be TRBD1 (6 bases). Per the germline V gene, CDR1 is SGHVS and CDR2 is FQNEAQ. CDR3 size: 16 residues. Trimming removed 5 bases from V and 1 base from J, with 17 bases in between.

The chain uses TRBV6-6 and TRBJ2-3; D is unclear. Trimming removed 6 bases at V and 3 bases at J, with 13 bases between. Germline lookup yields CDR1 MNHNY and CDR2 SVGAGI (reference sequence). The CDR3 has 14 amino acids. The CDR3 region is CASSPFTDTDTQYF. CDR3 bases: TGTGCCAGCAGCCCTTTCACAGATACAGATACGCAGTATTTT.

This clone was detected only once. This rearrangement joins TRBV7-8 to TRBJ2-7; no definite D call. The germline V gene encodes CDR1 SGHVS and CDR2 FQNEAQ. This CDR3 contains 14 residues. The V and J ends lost 7 bases and 0 bases respectively, with 13 bases between them. The CDR3 coding sequence is TGTGCCAGCACCCCCGGACGTTTCTCCTACGAGCAGTACTTC. Its translation: CASTPGRFSYEQYF.

The rearrangement links TRBV21-1 to TRBJ1-5. TRBV21-1 is a pseudogene segment. CDR3 length: 17 residues. The CDR3: CASSKEGLGSPNQPQHF. DNA for the CDR3: TGTGCCAGCAGCAAAGAAGGGTTAGGCAGCCCGAATCAGCCCCAGCATTTT.

V gene TRBV21-1 combines with J gene TRBJ1-4. TRBV21-1 is classified as a pseudogene. The length of the CDR3 is 12 residues. The CDR3 loop reads CASSKIGRKLFF. Here the CDR3 DNA reads TGTGCCAGCAGCAAAATCGGCCGAAAACTGTTTTTT.

This clone was recorded a few times. V gene TRBV6-5 combines with J gene TRBJ2-3, with TRBD2 matching 7 bases. This CDR3 is 15 amino acids long. V shed 0 bases and J 6 bases; nucleotides not matched to a gene: 6. The germline CDR1 and CDR2 sequences are MNHEY and SVGAGI. This CDR3 is CASSYSGGAIDTQYF. The CDR3 bases are TGTGCCAGCAGTTACTCGGGAGGGGCAATCGATACGCAGTATTTT.

The CDR3 DNA follows: TGTGCCAGCAGCCGACAACTAGCTAGCACAGATACGCAGTATTTT. The encoded protein is CASSRQLASTDTQYF. The rearrangement uses TRBV14 and TRBJ2-3; a possible D gene is TRBD2 (6 bases). CDR3 length: 15 amino acids. Trimming took 4 bases from V and 0 from J, leaving 11 bases between them. The germline V gene has CDR1 SGHDN and CDR2 FVKESK.

The rearrangement links TRBV2 to TRBJ1-2; tentatively, D is TRBD1 (6 bases). V lost 7 bases to trimming and J lost 8 bases, with 20 bases between them. This CDR3 has 14 residues. In germline, CDR1 is SNHLY, CDR2 FYNNEI. CDR3 in amino acids: CASTRTMGASGYTF. CDR3 DNA: TGTGCCAGCACTCGGACAATGGGGGCATCGGGCTACACCTTC.

J is TRBJ2-7 and V is TRBV7-6, with TRBD2 identical over 12 bases. J lost 7 bases, V lost 5 bases, and 12 bases had no gene match. The CDR3 spans 16 residues. From germline, CDR1 is SGHVS and CDR2 FNYEAQ. The CDR3 coding sequence is TGTGCCAGCAGCAAACTAGCGGGAGGCAATATTGATGAGCAGTACTTC. Encoded protein: CASSKLAGGNIDEQYF.

The chain uses TRBV7-7 and TRBJ2-1, with TRBD1 identical over 8 bases. CDR1 and CDR2 from the germline V gene are SSHAT and FNYEAQ (reference sequence). V shed 4 bases, J shed 0 bases, and the junction held 8 bases outside the gene matches. This CDR3 region has 17 residues. CDR3 nucleotides: TGTGCCAGCAGCTCCGACAGGGGACCCTACTCCTACAATGAGCAGTTCTTC. Protein sequence: CASSSDRGPYSYNEQFF.

The V call is TRBV5-1, the J call TRBJ1-1; D not certain. Germline CDR1 and CDR2: SGHRS and YFSETQ. Trimming shortened V by 0 bases and J by 0 bases, and 6 bases separated the two germline ends. The CDR3 is 14 amino acids. CDR3 loop: CASSLDGLNTEAFF. CDR3 bases: TGCGCCAGCAGCTTGGATGGCCTGAACACTGAAGCTTTCTTT.

A few counts support this clone. The rearrangement joins TRBV6-6 to TRBJ2-1, with TRBD2 identical over 10 bases. The CDR3 has 11 amino acids. Germline lookup yields CDR1 MNHNY and CDR2 SVGAGI (reference sequence). V was clipped by 6 bases and J by 14 bases; unmatched bases: 4. The CDR3 region has the DNA TGTGCCAGCAGACGCGGACTAGCGGAGTTCTTC. Translating it yields CASRRGLAEFF.

The J gene is TRBJ1-6, the V gene TRBV27; D is uncertain. The germline V gene has CDR1 MNHEY and CDR2 SMNVEV (reference sequence). Trimming took 7 bases from V and 7 from J, leaving 14 bases between them. The CDR3 spans 14 residues. The DNA of the CDR3 is TGTGCCAGCACATATGCGGACCTCAATTCACCCCTCCACTTT. Amino acids: CASTYADLNSPLHF.

A single count supports this clone. The chain combines TRBV2 with TRBJ2-7; 8 bases are a match to TRBD2. The CDR3 extends over 14 amino acids. Trimming took 6 bases from V and 6 from J; bases not matched to a gene: 10. Germline V gives CDR1 SNHLY, CDR2 FYNNEI. As DNA, the CDR3 is TGTGCCAGCAGGAGGGGACTAGGGGTCGGCGAGCAGTACTTC. Its translation is CASRRGLGVGEQYF.

The DNA for the CDR3 is TGTGCCAGCAGTTCCTTAGGTTGGGGAGCCCAGGAGACCCAGTACTTC. Its translation is CASSSLGWGAQETQYF. The chain carries TRBV5-5 and TRBJ2-5, with a tentative D call TRBD2 (5 bases). This CDR3 region has 16 residues. The V and J ends lost 5 bases and 5 bases respectively, with 22 bases between them. The germline V gene encodes CDR1 SGHKS and CDR2 YYEKEE (reference sequence).

This chain uses TRBV29-1 with TRBJ1-5; 8 positions agree with TRBD1. CDR3 length: 13 amino acids. Trimming at V came to 6 bases and at J to 3 bases, leaving 4 bases not matched to a gene. The germline CDR1 and CDR2 sequences are SQVTM and ANQGSEA. CDR3 protein: CSVGQGINQPQHF. In nucleotides, the CDR3 is TGCAGCGTAGGACAGGGCATCAATCAGCCCCAGCATTTT.

This chain joins TRBV15 and TRBJ1-1, with D uncertain. Germline V gives CDR1 LNHNV, CDR2 YYDKDF (reference sequence). The CDR3 totals 16 residues. The V and J ends lost 6 bases and 6 bases respectively, with 23 bases between them. As DNA, the CDR3 is TGTGCCACCAGTAAGAGGGTCTACTTAAACGGCCCTGAAGCTTTCTTT. Protein product: CATSKRVYLNGPEAFF. The whole variable domain, remainder taken from reference TRBV15 and TRBJ1-1, is DAMVIQNPRYQVTQFGKPVTLSCSQTLNHNVMYWYQQKSSQAPKLLFHYYDKDFNNEADTPDNFQSRRPNTSFCFLDIRSPGLGDTAMYLCATSKRVYLNGPEAFFGQGTRLTVV.

The rearrangement uses TRBV10-2 and TRBJ2-4; D not certain. In germline, CDR1 is WSHSY, CDR2 SAAADI. The CDR3 has 14 amino acids. V lost 8 bases, J lost 2 bases, and 13 bases lay in between. The CDR3 DNA follows: TGCGCCAGCGGAAGAATAGAATCCAAAAACATTCAGTACTTC. Protein: CASGRIESKNIQYF.

The chain couples TRBV7-9 to TRBJ1-2; D gene ambiguous. Trimming stripped 1 base from V and 0 bases from J, with 12 bases between. Germline V gene data show CDR1 as SEHNR and CDR2 as FQNEAQ (reference sequence). CDR3 length: 16 amino acids. The CDR3 here is CASSLVFGNANYGYTF. The CDR3 DNA sequence: TGTGCCAGCAGCTTAGTTTTCGGTAACGCTAACTATGGCTACACCTTC.

This rearrangement joins TRBV9 to TRBJ2-1, with D perhaps matching TRBD1 (5 bases). Trimming pared 0 bases from V and 6 bases from J, leaving 10 bases between. Germline lookup yields CDR1 SGDLS and CDR2 YYNGEE. There are 14 residues in the CDR3. CDR3 in amino acids: CASSVEGLLNEQFF. CDR3 coding DNA: TGTGCCAGCAGCGTAGAGGGGCTTCTCAATGAGCAGTTCTTC.

The rearrangement joins TRBV6-1 to TRBJ2-5; 10 positions agree with TRBD1. The DNA matches TRBJ2-7 better at its end, which makes the J call doubtful. The CDR3 sequence is 14 residues long. Germline V lookup: CDR1 MNHNS, CDR2 SASEGT. CDR3 loop: CASSEGTGGYEQYF. CDR3 DNA: TGTGCCAGCAGTGAAGGGACAGGGGGCTACGAGCAGTACTTC.

This clone was picked up one time. The V and J genes are TRBV7-9 and TRBJ2-2; 9 nucleotides agree with TRBD1. V gave up 4 bases and J gave up 7 bases; unmatched junction bases: 13. This CDR3 has 17 residues. Germline loops: CDR1 SEHNR, CDR2 FQNEAQ (reference sequence). CDR3 loop: CASSWAGTGISGGELFF. In DNA, the CDR3 is TGTGCCAGCAGCTGGGCCGGGACAGGGATTTCTGGCGGGGAGCTGTTTTTT.

V and J are TRBV6-5 and TRBJ1-1; D may be TRBD1 (6 bases). CDR3 length: 9 amino acids. Trimming pared 11 bases from V and 10 bases from J, leaving 11 bases between. Germline CDR1 reads MNHEY; CDR2 reads SVGAGI. This CDR3 is CAGGQGAFF. CDR3 nucleotides: TGTGCCGGGGGCCAGGGAGCTTTCTTT.

For this clone: The same CDR3 can be traced to other DNA sequences in this sample. The chain has TRBV11-2 and TRBJ1-6; D remains unclear. Germline CDR1 is SGHAT and CDR2 is FQNNGV. V was shortened by 2 bases and J by 0 bases, with 5 bases between the two germline ends. This CDR3 contains 15 residues. CDR3 protein: CASSLPRSYNSPLHF. In DNA form, the CDR3 reads TGTGCCAGCAGCTTACCCCGCTCCTATAATTCACCCCTCCACTTT. Full variable domain (remainder filled in from reference TRBV11-2 and TRBJ1-6): EAGVAQSPRYKIIEKRQSVAFWCNPISGHATLYWYQQILGQGPKLLIQFQNNGVVDDSQLPKDRFSAERLKGVDSTLKIQPAKLEDSAVYLCASSLPRSYNSPLHFGNGTRLTVT.

The rearrangement joins TRBV19 to TRBJ2-7; 7 bases match TRBD1. The germline CDR1 and CDR2 sequences are LNHDA and SQIVND (reference sequence). V shed 3 bases and J 5 bases; nucleotides not matched to a gene: 16. The CDR3 is 17 residues long. The CDR3 DNA follows: TGTGCCAGTAGTATCGGGTCCCGACAGGGAAAGGGGAACGAGCAGTACTTC. This encodes CASSIGSRQGKGNEQYF. Based on the CDR3 plus reference TRBV19 and TRBJ2-7, the full variable domain is DGGITQSPKYLFRKEGQNVTLSCEQNLNHDAMYWYRQDPGQGLRLIYYSQIVNDFQKGDIAEGYSVSREKKESFPLTVTSAQKNPTAFYLCASSIGSRQGKGNEQYFGPGTRLTVT.

This rearrangement joins TRBV4-3 to TRBJ2-5, with 8 bases identical to TRBD1. V gave up 0 bases and J gave up 4 bases; unmatched junction bases: 7. Germline lookup yields CDR1 LGHNA and CDR2 YSLEER. The CDR3 extends over 16 amino acids. DNA of the CDR3: TGCGCCAGCAGCCAAGATGTGACAGGGGTAACAGAGACCCAGTACTTC. Its protein product is CASSQDVTGVTETQYF.